Shown below are 2 T cell receptor beta chains from a single sample sequenced in a study of shared clonotypes between healthy human individuals. The method was immunoSEQ multiplex PCR; TCRdb's version includes in-frame clones alone and lacks a portion of them. The sample holds over a million clones; approximately 80% are singletons and the top ten take approximately 0.56%. The sequenced sample consisted of memory CD4+ T cells from PBMCs. Sample subset: CD45RA-negative fraction. These TCRs come from a man in his late teens or twenties in good health. Some clones in this sample may be carry-over from other donors' samples.

This chain's CDR3 is CASSPFRPPGLAGGGWFF. As DNA, the CDR3 is TGCGCCAGCAGCCCCTTCCGGCCACCGGGACTAGCGGGGGGAGGGTGGTTCTTC. The chain employs TRBV5-1 and TRBJ2-1; 15 bases line up with TRBD2. The J segment lost 15 bases and the V segment lost 4 bases, leaving 20 bases of the junction unmatched. This CDR3 region has 18 residues. The germline CDR1 and CDR2 sequences are SGHRS and YFSETQ.

The rearrangement uses TRBV10-3 and TRBJ2-1; 12 bases align to TRBD2. This CDR3 has 19 residues. V shed 7 bases, J shed 0 bases, and the junction held 13 bases outside the gene matches. Germline V CDR1 and CDR2: ENHRY, SYGVKD. DNA for the CDR3: TGTGCCATCAAAAGCAGGACTAGCGGGATCGTTGGCTCCTACAATGAGCAGTTCTTC. Its translation is CAIKSRTSGIVGSYNEQFF.